The 2 T cell receptor beta chains presented below share a single source sample, sequenced in a study of OX40 agonist ivuxolimab in advanced cancers. The table came from immunoSEQ multiplex PCR; TCRdb's copy has only in-frame clones and leaves some out. The sample consists of approximately 77,000 clones, about 85% of them appearing once. Material: CD4+ or CD8+ T cells sorted from blood, obtained in a trial of the OX40 agonist ivuxolimab. These TCRs come from an adult with an advanced solid tumor such as melanoma, head and neck, liver or kidney cancer.

This chain links TRBV15 with TRBJ2-1; D remains ambiguous. The CDR3 consists of 13 residues. Trimming shortened V by 0 bases and J by 6 bases, and 6 bases separated the two germline ends. CDR1 and CDR2 (germline): LNHNV, YYDKDF (reference sequence). The DNA for the CDR3 is TGTGCCACCAGCAGAGATTTTAGCAATGAGCAGTTCTTC. It encodes CATSRDFSNEQFF.

V and J are TRBV15 and TRBJ1-6; D remains ambiguous. The CDR3 has 15 residues. Trimming stripped 1 base from V and 4 bases from J, with 8 bases between. The germline V gene has CDR1 LNHNV and CDR2 YYDKDF (reference sequence). The CDR3 DNA reads TGTGCCACCAGCAGAGCACAGCCATATAATTCACCCCTCCACTTT. Its translation: CATSRAQPYNSPLHF.